This TCR beta chain was obtained from a study of long-term antiretroviral therapy in people with HIV. Whole-study findings and limits: Blood sampling spanned 2004 to 2017, possibly under older ART regimens. Information on adherence, resistance and therapy changes was unavailable.

Turning to this clone: The antigen is not known.

The germline V and J ends were trimmed by 1 base and 4 bases, with 8 bases remaining between them. This CDR3 contains 14 residues. Germline lookup yields CDR1 SGHNT and CDR2 YENEEA. With survey level as its setting, the immunoSEQ assay was v3.0. Repertoires were generated with immunoSEQ multiplex PCR, while TCRdb's copy carries only in-frame clones and drops some. The table shows 20,000 or so clones, with just over 75% occurring only once. The TCR originated in a woman aged 45-59 years with HIV. The material was unsorted PBMCs, obtained 0.5 years before starting antiretroviral therapy. The chain employs TRBV11-3 and TRBJ1-5; D call uncertain. This CDR3 is CASSLGAGNQPQHF. In nucleotides, the CDR3 is TGTGCCAGCAGCTTAGGGGCGGGAAATCAGCCCCAGCATTTT.